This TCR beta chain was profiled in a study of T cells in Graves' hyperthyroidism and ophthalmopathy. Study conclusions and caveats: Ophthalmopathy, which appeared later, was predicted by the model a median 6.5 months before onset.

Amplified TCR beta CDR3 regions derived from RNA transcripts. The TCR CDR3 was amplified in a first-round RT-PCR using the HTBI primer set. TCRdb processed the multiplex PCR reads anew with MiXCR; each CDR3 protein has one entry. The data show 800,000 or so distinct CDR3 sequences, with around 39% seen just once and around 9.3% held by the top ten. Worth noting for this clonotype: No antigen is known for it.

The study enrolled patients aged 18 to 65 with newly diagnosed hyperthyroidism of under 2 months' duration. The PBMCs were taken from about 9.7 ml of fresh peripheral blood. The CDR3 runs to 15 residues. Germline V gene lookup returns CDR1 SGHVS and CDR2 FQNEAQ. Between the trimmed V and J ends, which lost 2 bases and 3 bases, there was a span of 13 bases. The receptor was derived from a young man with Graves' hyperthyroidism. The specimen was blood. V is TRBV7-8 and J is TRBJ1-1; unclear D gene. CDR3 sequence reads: CASSLLGREYTEAFF. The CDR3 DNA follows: TGTGCCAGCAGCTTACTCGGACGGGAATACACTGAAGCTTTCTTT.